This TCR beta chain was sequenced during a study of patients and donors after allogeneic stem cell transplantation. Trimming took 5 bases from V and 4 from J, leaving 18 bases between them. The CDR3 is made up of 16 amino acids. TCRdb ran MiXCR on the RT-PCR reads and lists one entry per CDR3 protein. Altogether 40,000 to 45,000 distinct CDR3 sequences are present, about 30% being singletons, with the ten largest covering 60% to 80%. The receptor comes from a human donor who was either an allogeneic HSCT recipient or a stem cell or donor lymphocyte infusion donor (not recorded which). It is not recorded whose cells these are; they may come from a transplant donor. The chain employs TRBV12-3 or TRBV12-4 and TRBJ1-5; unclear D gene. The material sequenced was blood, either unsorted or a sorted T cell fraction (not recorded which). This CDR3 is CASSTWTVTLNQPQHF. DNA for the CDR3: TGTGCCAGCAGTACCTGGACCGTAACGCTTAATCAGCCCCAGCATTTT.